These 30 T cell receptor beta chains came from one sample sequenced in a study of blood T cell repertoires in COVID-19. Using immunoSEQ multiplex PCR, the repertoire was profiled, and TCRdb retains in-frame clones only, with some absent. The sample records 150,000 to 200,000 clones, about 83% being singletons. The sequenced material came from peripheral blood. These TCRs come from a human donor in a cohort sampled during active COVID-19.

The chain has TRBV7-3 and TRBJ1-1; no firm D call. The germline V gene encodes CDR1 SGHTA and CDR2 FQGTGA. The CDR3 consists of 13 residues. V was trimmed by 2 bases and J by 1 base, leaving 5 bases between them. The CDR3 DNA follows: TGTGCCAGCAGCTTATCCAGGAACACTGAAGCTTTCTTT. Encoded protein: CASSLSRNTEAFF.

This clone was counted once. The CDR3 spells CASSRTVLLDYEQYF. Written as DNA, the CDR3 is TGTGCCAGCAGTCGGACTGTACTTTTGGACTACGAGCAGTACTTC. The chain joins TRBV6-5 to TRBJ2-7; possible D gene TRBD2, 5 bases. Trimming left V 5 bases short and J 3 bases short, with 17 bases between. Germline loops: CDR1 MNHEY, CDR2 SVGAGI. This CDR3 region has 15 residues.

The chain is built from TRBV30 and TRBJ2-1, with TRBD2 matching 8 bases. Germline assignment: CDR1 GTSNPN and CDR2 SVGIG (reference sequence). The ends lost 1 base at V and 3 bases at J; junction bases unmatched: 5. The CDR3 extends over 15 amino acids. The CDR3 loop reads CAWSARGGLYNEQFF. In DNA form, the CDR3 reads TGTGCCTGGAGTGCCCGGGGGGGCCTCTACAATGAGCAGTTCTTC. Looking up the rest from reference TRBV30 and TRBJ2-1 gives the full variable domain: SQTIHQWPATLVQPVGSPLSLECTVEGTSNPNLYWYRQAAGRGLQLLFYSVGIGQISSEVPQNLSASRPQDRQFILSSKKLLLSDSGFYLCAWSARGGLYNEQFFGPGTRLTVL.

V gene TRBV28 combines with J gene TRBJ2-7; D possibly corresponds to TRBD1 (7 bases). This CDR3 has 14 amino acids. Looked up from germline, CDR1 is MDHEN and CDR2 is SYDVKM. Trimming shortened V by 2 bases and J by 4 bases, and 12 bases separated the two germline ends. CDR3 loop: CASSLGGTAYEQYF. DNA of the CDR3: TGTGCCAGCAGTTTAGGCGGGACAGCTTACGAGCAGTACTTC.

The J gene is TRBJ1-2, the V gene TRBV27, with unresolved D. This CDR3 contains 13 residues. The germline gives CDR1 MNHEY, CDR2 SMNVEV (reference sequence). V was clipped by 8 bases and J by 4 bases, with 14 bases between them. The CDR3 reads CASGRPGSYGYTF. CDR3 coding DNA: TGTGCCAGCGGTCGACCAGGATCCTATGGCTACACCTTC.

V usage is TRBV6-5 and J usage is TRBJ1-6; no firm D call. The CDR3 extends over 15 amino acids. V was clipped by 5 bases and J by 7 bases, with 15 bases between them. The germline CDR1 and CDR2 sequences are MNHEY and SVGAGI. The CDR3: CASSPTQLSNSPLHF. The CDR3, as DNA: TGTGCCAGCAGTCCGACACAGCTTTCAAATTCACCCCTCCACTTT.

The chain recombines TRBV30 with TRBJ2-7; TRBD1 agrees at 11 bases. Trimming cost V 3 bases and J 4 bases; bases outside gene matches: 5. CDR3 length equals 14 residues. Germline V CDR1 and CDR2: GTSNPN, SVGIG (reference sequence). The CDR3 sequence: CAWSDGQGAYEQYF. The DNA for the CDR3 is TGTGCCTGGAGCGACGGACAGGGGGCTTACGAGCAGTACTTC. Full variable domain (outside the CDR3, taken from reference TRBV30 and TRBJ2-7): SQTIHQWPATLVQPVGSPLSLECTVEGTSNPNLYWYRQAAGRGLQLLFYSVGIGQISSEVPQNLSASRPQDRQFILSSKKLLLSDSGFYLCAWSDGQGAYEQYFGPGTRLTVT.

CDR3 nucleotide sequence: TGTGCCAGTAGGGCGGCGGGGGCGGCTGGCTACACCTTC. Translating gives CASRAAGAAGYTF. This rearrangement joins TRBV19 to TRBJ1-2, with D perhaps matching TRBD1 (6 bases). The V end lost 6 bases, the J end lost 7 bases, and 15 bases lay between the germline ends. The CDR3 extends over 13 amino acids. Germline CDR1 reads LNHDA; CDR2 reads SQIVND (reference sequence).

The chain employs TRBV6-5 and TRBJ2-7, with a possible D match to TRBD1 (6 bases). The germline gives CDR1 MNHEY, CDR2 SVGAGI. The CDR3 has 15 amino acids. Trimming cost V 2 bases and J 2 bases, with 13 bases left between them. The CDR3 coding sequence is TGTGCCAGCAGTTACGGTGGACAGATTCCCTACGAGCAGTACTTC. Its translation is CASSYGGQIPYEQYF.

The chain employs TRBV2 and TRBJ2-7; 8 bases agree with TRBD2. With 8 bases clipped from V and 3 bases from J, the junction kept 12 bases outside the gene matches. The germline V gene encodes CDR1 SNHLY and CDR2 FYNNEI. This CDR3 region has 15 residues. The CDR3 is CASGLTGLAGYEQYF. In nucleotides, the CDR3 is TGTGCCAGCGGCCTGACTGGACTAGCCGGCTACGAGCAGTACTTC. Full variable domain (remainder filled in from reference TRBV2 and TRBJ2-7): EPEVTQTPSHQVTQMGQEVILRCVPISNHLYFYWYRQILGQKVEFLVSFYNNEISEKSEIFDDQFSVERPDGSNFTLKIRSTKLEDSAMYFCASGLTGLAGYEQYFGPGTRLTVT.

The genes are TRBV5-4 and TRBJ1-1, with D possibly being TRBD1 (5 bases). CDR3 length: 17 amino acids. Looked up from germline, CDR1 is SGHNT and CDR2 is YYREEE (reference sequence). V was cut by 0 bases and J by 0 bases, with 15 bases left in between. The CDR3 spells CASSLAAGLRMNTEAFF. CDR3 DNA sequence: TGTGCCAGCAGCTTGGCGGCAGGGCTTAGGATGAACACTGAAGCTTTCTTT.

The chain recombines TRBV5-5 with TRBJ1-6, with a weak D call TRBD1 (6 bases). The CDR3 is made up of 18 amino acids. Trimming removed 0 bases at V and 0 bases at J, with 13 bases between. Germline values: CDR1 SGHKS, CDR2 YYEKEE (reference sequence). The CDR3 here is CASSLGGQGSSYNSPLHF. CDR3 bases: TGTGCCAGCAGCTTGGGGGGGCAGGGCAGCTCCTATAATTCACCCCTCCACTTT.

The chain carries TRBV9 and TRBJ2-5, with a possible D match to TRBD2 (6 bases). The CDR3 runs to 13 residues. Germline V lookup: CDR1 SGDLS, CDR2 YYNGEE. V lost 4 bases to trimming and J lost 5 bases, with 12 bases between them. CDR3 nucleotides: TGTGCCAGCAGCCCCCCTGGGGGGGAGACCCAGTACTTC. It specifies CASSPPGGETQYF. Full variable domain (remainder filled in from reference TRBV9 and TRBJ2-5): DSGVTQTPKHLITATGQRVTLRCSPRSGDLSVYWYQQSLDQGLQFLIQYYNGEERAKGNILERFSAQQFPDLHSELNLSSLELGDSALYFCASSPPGGETQYFGPGTRLLVL.

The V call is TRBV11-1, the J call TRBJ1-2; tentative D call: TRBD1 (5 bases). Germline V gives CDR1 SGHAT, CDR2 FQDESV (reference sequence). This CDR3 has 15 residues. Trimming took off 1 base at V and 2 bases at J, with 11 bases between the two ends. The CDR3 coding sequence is TGTGCCAGCAGCTTAGAGGCGGGGCCCAACTATGGCTACACCTTC. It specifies CASSLEAGPNYGYTF.

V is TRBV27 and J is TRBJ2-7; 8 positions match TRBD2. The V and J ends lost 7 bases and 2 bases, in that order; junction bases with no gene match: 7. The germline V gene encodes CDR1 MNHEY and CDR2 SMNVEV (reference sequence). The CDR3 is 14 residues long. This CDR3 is CASTPSGRAYEQYF. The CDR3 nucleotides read TGTGCCAGCACCCCCTCCGGGAGGGCCTACGAGCAGTACTTC.

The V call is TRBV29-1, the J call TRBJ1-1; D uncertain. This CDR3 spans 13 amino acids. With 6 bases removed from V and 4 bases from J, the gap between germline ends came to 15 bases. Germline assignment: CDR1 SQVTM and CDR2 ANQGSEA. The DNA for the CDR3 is TGCAGCGTCGTAAAGGGAGTCGGCACTGAAGCTTTCTTT. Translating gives CSVVKGVGTEAFF.

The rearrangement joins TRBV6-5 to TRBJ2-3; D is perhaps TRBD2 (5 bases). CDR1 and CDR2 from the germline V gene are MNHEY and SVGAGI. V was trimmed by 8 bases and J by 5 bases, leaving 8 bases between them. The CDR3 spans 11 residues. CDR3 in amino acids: CASCSGDTQYF. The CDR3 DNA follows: TGTGCCAGCTGCAGCGGAGATACGCAGTATTTT.

This CDR3 reads CASSLGPGGSSYNEQFF. CDR3 bases: TGCGCCAGCAGCTTGGGCCCAGGCGGGAGCTCCTACAATGAGCAGTTCTTC. V gene TRBV5-1 combines with J gene TRBJ2-1, with TRBD2 identical over 7 bases. V lost 0 bases and J lost 0; bases outside the gene matches: 6. Per germline, CDR1 SGHRS and CDR2 YFSETQ. The CDR3 covers 17 residues. Full variable domain (remainder filled in from reference TRBV5-1 and TRBJ2-1): KAGVTQTPRYLIKTRGQQVTLSCSPISGHRSVSWYQQTPGQGLQFLFEYFSETQRNKGNFPGRFSGRQFSNSRSEMNVSTLELGDSALYLCASSLGPGGSSYNEQFFGPGTRLTVL.

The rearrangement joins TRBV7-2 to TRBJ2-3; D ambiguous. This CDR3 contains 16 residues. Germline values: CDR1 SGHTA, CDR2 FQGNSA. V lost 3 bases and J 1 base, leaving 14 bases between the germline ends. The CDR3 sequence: CASSFRGLPGTDTQYF. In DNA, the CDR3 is TGTGCCAGCAGCTTTCGAGGCCTACCTGGCACAGATACGCAGTATTTT.

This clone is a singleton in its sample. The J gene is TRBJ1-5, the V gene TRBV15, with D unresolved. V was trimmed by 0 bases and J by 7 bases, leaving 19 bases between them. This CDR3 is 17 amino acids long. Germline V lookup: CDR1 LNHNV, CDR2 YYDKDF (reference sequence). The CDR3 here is CATSRDQTVGGRQPQHF. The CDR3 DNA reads TGTGCCACCAGCAGAGATCAAACGGTTGGAGGGAGGCAGCCCCAGCATTTT.

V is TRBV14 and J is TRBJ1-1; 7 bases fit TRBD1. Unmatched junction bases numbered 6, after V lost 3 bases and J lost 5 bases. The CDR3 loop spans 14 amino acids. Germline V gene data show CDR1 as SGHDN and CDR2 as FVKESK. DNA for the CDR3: TGTGCCAGCAGCCATAGGGGGCGCGGGACTGAAGCTTTCTTT. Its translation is CASSHRGRGTEAFF. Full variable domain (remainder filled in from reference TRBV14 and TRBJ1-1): EAGVTQFPSHSVIEKGQTVTLRCDPISGHDNLYWYRRVMGKEIKFLLHFVKESKQDESGMPNNRFLAERTGGTYSTLKVQPAELEDSGVYFCASSHRGRGTEAFFGQGTRLTVV.

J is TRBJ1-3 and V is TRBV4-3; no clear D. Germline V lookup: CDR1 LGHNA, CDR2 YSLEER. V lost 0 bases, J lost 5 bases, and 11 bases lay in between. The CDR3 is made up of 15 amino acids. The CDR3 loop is CASSQERTSRNTIYF. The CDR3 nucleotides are TGCGCCAGCAGCCAAGAGCGCACGTCAAGAAACACCATATATTTT.

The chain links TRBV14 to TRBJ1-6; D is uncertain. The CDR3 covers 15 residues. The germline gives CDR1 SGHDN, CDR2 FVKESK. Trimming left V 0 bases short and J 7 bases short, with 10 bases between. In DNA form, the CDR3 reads TGTGCCAGCAGCCAAGATCGGGAAAGAAATTCACCCCTCCACTTT. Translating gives CASSQDRERNSPLHF.

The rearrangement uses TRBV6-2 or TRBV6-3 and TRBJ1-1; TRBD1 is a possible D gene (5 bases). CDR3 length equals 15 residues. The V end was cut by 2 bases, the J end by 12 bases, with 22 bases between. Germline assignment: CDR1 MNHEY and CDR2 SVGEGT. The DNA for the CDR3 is TGTGCCAGCAGTTACGTCTTGACAGCCCGGCCATTACCTTTCTTT. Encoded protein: CASSYVLTARPLPFF.

The CDR3 protein is CASSSTGGPTDTQYF. The CDR3 DNA is TGTGCCAGCAGCTCTACAGGGGGGCCCACGGATACGCAGTATTTT. The V and J genes are TRBV7-2 and TRBJ2-3; 8 bases are a match to TRBD1. The CDR3 length is 15 residues. Per the germline V gene, CDR1 is SGHTA and CDR2 is FQGNSA. Trimming took 4 bases from V and 6 from J; bases not matched to a gene: 9.

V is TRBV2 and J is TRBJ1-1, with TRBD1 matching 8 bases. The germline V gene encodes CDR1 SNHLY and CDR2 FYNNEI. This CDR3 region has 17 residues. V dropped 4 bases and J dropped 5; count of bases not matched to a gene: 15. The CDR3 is CASSVTAGGRVVTEAFF. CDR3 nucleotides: TGTGCCAGCAGTGTAACGGCAGGGGGCAGGGTGGTGACTGAAGCTTTCTTT. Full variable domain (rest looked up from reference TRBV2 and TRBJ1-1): EPEVTQTPSHQVTQMGQEVILRCVPISNHLYFYWYRQILGQKVEFLVSFYNNEISEKSEIFDDQFSVERPDGSNFTLKIRSTKLEDSAMYFCASSVTAGGRVVTEAFFGQGTRLTVV.

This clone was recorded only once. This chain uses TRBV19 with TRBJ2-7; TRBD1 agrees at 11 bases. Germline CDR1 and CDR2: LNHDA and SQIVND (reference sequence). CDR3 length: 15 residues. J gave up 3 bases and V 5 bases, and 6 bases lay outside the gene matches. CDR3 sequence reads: CASSLVGTGGYEQYF. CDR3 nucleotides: TGTGCCAGTAGTTTGGTAGGGACAGGGGGCTACGAGCAGTACTTC.

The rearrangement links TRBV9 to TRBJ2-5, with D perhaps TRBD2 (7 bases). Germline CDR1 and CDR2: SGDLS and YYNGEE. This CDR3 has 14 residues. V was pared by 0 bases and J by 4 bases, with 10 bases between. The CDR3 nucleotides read TGTGCCAGCAGCGTAGGGGAGGGGGGAGAGACCCAGTACTTC. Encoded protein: CASSVGEGGETQYF.

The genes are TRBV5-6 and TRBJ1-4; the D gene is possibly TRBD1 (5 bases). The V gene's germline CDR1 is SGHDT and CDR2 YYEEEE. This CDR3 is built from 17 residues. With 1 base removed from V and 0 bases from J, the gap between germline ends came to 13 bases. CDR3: CASSLYGGGTTNEKLFF. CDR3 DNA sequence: TGTGCCAGCAGCTTGTACGGGGGTGGCACAACTAATGAAAAACTGTTTTTT.

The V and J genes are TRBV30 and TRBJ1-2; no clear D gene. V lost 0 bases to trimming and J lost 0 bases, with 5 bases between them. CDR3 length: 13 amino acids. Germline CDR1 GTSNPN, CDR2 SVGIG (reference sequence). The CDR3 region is CAWSVKTNYGYTF. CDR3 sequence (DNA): TGTGCCTGGAGTGTCAAAACTAACTATGGCTACACCTTC.